The rows below give T cell receptor beta chains drawn from one sample of a study of T cell responses to AZD1222 COVID-19 vaccine. This table comes from immunoSEQ multiplex PCR, and its TCRdb copy is limited to in-frame clones, with some not included. The table lists about 190,000 clones, 90% to 95% of them singletons. The input for sequencing was peripheral blood, taken on day 0 of AZD1222 vaccination. All receptors derive from an adult in good health. Both conserved end residues are part of each CDR3. Fields, in order: CDR3 length, D gene, J gene, V gene, clone size, CDR3 DNA, CDR3 protein. D genes are given only for firm matches. Rows give clone size only sometimes, using once, few, many, or a class for an expanded clone.

14 TRBD2 TRBJ2-1 TRBV7-3 . TGTGCCAGCAGCCCGACTAGCGGAAACAATGAGCAGTTCTTC CASSPTSGNNEQFF
16 . TRBJ1-2 TRBV18 . TGTGCCAGCTCAGGCTCCGGGACAAACTATAACTATGGCTACACCTTC CASSGSGTNYNYGYTF
16 . TRBJ1-5 TRBV5-1 . TGCGCCAGCAGCTTGGGGTCTGGGGGGAGCAATCAGCCCCAGCATTTT CASSLGSGGSNQPQHF
16 TRBD2 TRBJ2-7 TRBV6-5 . TGTGCCAGCAGTTGGGGACTAGCGGGAGTGGAGTCCGAGCAGTACTTC CASSWGLAGVESEQYF
19 TRBD1 TRBJ1-1 TRBV3-1/TRBV3-2 . TGTGCCAGCAGCAAACAACAACGGGACAGGTGGACGTTGAACACTGAAGCTTTCTTT CASSKQQRDRWTLNTEAFF
14 . TRBJ1-1 TRBV19 . TGTGCCAGTAGTATTGGGGGTATGAACACTGAAGCTTTCTTT CASSIGGMNTEAFF
15 TRBD2 TRBJ2-3 TRBV10-3 . TGTGCCATCAGTGACCTAGCGGGAGGAGGGGATACGCAGTATTTT CAISDLAGGGDTQYF
15 . TRBJ2-3 TRBV6-6 . TGTGCCAGCAGTTACGAGAGTAGGCGGACAGATACGCAGTATTTT CASSYESRRTDTQYF
15 TRBD1 TRBJ2-7 TRBV6-2/TRBV6-3 . TGTGCCAGCAGTTACACCGCCGGACAGGGTTTCGAGCAGTACTTC CASSYTAGQGFEQYF
14 . TRBJ2-7 TRBV21-1 . TGTGCCAGCAGCCCGGGACAGGGGAATTACGAGCAGTACTTC CASSPGQGNYEQYF
15 . TRBJ1-6 TRBV4-1 . TGCGCCAGCAGCCAACATGACAGGTTTAATTCACCCCTCCACTTT CASSQHDRFNSPLHF
13 . TRBJ2-1 TRBV5-4 . TGTGCCAGCAGCTTGGGGGCCATCAATGAGCAGTTCTTC CASSLGAINEQFF
16 . TRBJ1-5 TRBV28 . TGTGCCAGTAACGTCGAGTTGGGACGAGGCAATCAGCCCCAGCATTTT CASNVELGRGNQPQHF
15 TRBD1 TRBJ1-3 TRBV28 . TGTGCCAGCCTACACCGGGACAGGCCTGGAAACACCATATATTTT CASLHRDRPGNTIYF
15 TRBD2 TRBJ2-1 TRBV2 . TGTGCCAGCAGTGAGTTGGGACTAGGAGGTGGTGAGCAGTTCTTC CASSELGLGGGEQFF
16 . TRBJ1-6 TRBV6-1 once TGTGCCAGCAGTGAACTTTTGGCAGCTTATAATTCACCCCTCCACTTT CASSELLAAYNSPLHF
13 . TRBJ2-1 TRBV28 . TGTGCCAGCAGTTGGGCGGCATACAATGAGCAGTTCTTC CASSWAAYNEQFF
14 . TRBJ2-7 TRBV3-1/TRBV3-2 large TGTGCCAGCAGCCCCGGGCGGGCCCCCTACGAGCAGTACTTC CASSPGRAPYEQYF
13 TRBD1 TRBJ1-1 TRBV30 . TGTGCCTGGGGGGACAGCATGAACACTGAAGCTTTCTTT CAWGDSMNTEAFF
17 TRBD1 TRBJ1-3 TRBV27 . TGTGCCAGCAGTTTGCGAGGGACAGGGTACTCTGGAAACACCATATATTTT CASSLRGTGYSGNTIYF
19 TRBD1 TRBJ2-4 TRBV27 . TGTGCCAGCAGCTCATACACAGGGGGCGATCGACTAGCCAAAAACATTCAGTACTTC CASSSYTGGDRLAKNIQYF
13 . TRBJ2-3 TRBV28 . TGTGCCAGCAGTATTAAACCATCAGATACGCAGTATTTT CASSIKPSDTQYF
14 TRBD1 TRBJ1-2 TRBV29-1 few TGCAGCGTTGAAGATAGGGACAGGGACTATGGCTACACCTTC CSVEDRDRDYGYTF
15 TRBD2 TRBJ2-3 TRBV11-2 . TGTGCCAGCAGCTCGAGCGGGGCTAGCACAGATACGCAGTATTTT CASSSSGASTDTQYF
16 TRBD2 TRBJ2-1 TRBV6-1 . TGTGCCAGCAGTGAACTTCCTAGCGGGCCGTACAATGAGCAGTTCTTC CASSELPSGPYNEQFF
15 . TRBJ2-7 TRBV7-2 . TGTGCCAGCAGCTTAGGCCGGGACTCCACTGTGGGGCAGTACTTC CASSLGRDSTVGQYF
16 . TRBJ2-1 TRBV5-1 . TGCGCCAGCAGCTTGGCGTGGGAGAGCTCCTACAATGAGCAGTTCTTC CASSLAWESSYNEQFF
14 TRBD2 TRBJ2-1 TRBV20-1 once TGCAGTGCTAGTAGTTGGACTAGAAACAATGAGCAGTTCTTC CSASSWTRNNEQFF
14 . TRBJ2-3 TRBV5-1 . TGCGCCAGCAGCTTGGAACTAGAATCAGATACGCAGTATTTT CASSLELESDTQYF
15 TRBD2 TRBJ2-3 TRBV10-2 . TGCGCCAGCAGTGAGTTAGCGGGAAGCACAGATACGCAGTATTTT CASSELAGSTDTQYF
16 TRBD1 TRBJ1-2 TRBV18 . TGTGCCAGCTCACCGACGGGACAGGCGGGCAGCTATGGCTACACCTTC CASSPTGQAGSYGYTF
13 . TRBJ2-7 TRBV30 . TGTGCCTGGAGTTTGCGGGTGGGAGTCGAGCAGTACTTC CAWSLRVGVEQYF
14 . TRBJ2-1 TRBV11-2 . TGTGCCAGCAGATATACAACGGGGGAAAATGAGCAGTTCTTC CASRYTTGENEQFF
14 TRBD1 TRBJ1-2 TRBV30 . TGTGCCTGGAGTAGGGACAGGCGGGGCTATGGCTACACCTTC CAWSRDRRGYGYTF
13 . TRBJ2-2 TRBV6-5 . TGTGCCAGCAGTCCAGTGGGGACCGGGGAGCTGTTTTTT CASSPVGTGELFF
15 TRBD1 TRBJ2-1 TRBV24-1 . TGTGCCACCAGTGTGACTCGGGACAGGGCGTATGAGCAGTTCTTC CATSVTRDRAYEQFF
13 . TRBJ1-3 TRBV30 . TGTGCCTGGAGTGTACAGAGAGGAAACACCATATATTTT CAWSVQRGNTIYF
15 . TRBJ1-1 TRBV7-2 . TGTGCCAGCAGCTACCAGGGGATTCGGGCCACTGAAGCTTTCTTT CASSYQGIRATEAFF
14 . TRBJ1-5 TRBV28 . TGTGCCAGCAGTTCCCCAGTAAGGTATCAGCCCCAGCATTTT CASSSPVRYQPQHF
14 . TRBJ1-2 TRBV5-8 . TGTGCCAGCAGCTTCTTAGAAGCGGGCTATGGCTACACCTTC CASSFLEAGYGYTF
14 . TRBJ1-1 TRBV5-1 . TGCGCCAGCAGCTCGGGAAGAGGGGACACTGAAGCTTTCTTT CASSSGRGDTEAFF
19 TRBD2 TRBJ2-7 TRBV9 . TGTGCCAGCAGCGGACTAGGGGGCCCCGGGACTAGCGAGCCCTACGAGCAGTACTTC CASSGLGGPGTSEPYEQYF
12 . TRBJ1-3 TRBV6-6 . TGTGCCAGCAGAGGGGGAGGAAACACCATATATTTT CASRGGGNTIYF
12 . TRBJ1-1 TRBV2 . TGTGCCAGCAGACTCTCGAACACTGAAGCTTTCTTT CASRLSNTEAFF
13 . TRBJ2-3 TRBV5-6 . TGTGCCAGCAGCACCCCAGGGTCAGATACGCAGTATTTT CASSTPGSDTQYF
15 . TRBJ2-2 TRBV19 . TGTGCCAGTAGTATAGCCAGAGCGAACACCGGGGAGCTGTTTTTT CASSIARANTGELFF
16 . TRBJ2-1 TRBV21-1 . TGTGCCAGCAGCAAAGTGGGAGCAGAGTTCTACAATGAGCAGTTCTTC CASSKVGAEFYNEQFF
16 TRBD2 TRBJ2-1 TRBV5-4 . TGTGCCAGCAGCCCCCCTGGACTAGCGGGAGGACAGGAGCAGTTCTTC CASSPPGLAGGQEQFF
15 TRBD2 TRBJ2-7 TRBV6-5 . TGTGCCAGCAACATTGGGACTAGCGGATCCTACGAGCAGTACTTC CASNIGTSGSYEQYF
17 . TRBJ1-6 TRBV15 once TGTGCCACCAGCAGCTCCACGAAGGGACGGTATAATTCACCCCTCCACTTT CATSSSTKGRYNSPLHF
15 . TRBJ1-4 TRBV6-4 . TGTGCCAGCAGTCCGAACGCGGGAGACGGCGAAAAACTGTTTTTT CASSPNAGDGEKLFF
15 TRBD2 TRBJ2-1 TRBV5-1 . TGCGCCAGCAGCTGGGGACTAGCGGGAGCCTATGAGCAGTTCTTC CASSWGLAGAYEQFF
15 TRBD2 TRBJ2-1 TRBV30 . TGTGCCTGGAGTAAAGGGAGGGCCGGGGACAATGAGCAGTTCTTC CAWSKGRAGDNEQFF
13 . TRBJ2-5 TRBV6-2/TRBV6-3 . TGTGCCAGCAGTTACAGAGTCCAAGAGACCCAGTACTTC CASSYRVQETQYF
17 TRBD1 TRBJ1-6 TRBV5-1 . TGCGCCAGCAGCTTGGGGGCCAGGGGCAGGGGGAATTCACCCCTCCACTTT CASSLGARGRGNSPLHF
13 . TRBJ1-2 TRBV5-4 once TGTGCCAGCAGCCCAGACCGAATACATGGCTACACCTTC CASSPDRIHGYTF
14 . TRBJ1-5 TRBV19 . TGTGCCAGTAGTACCACAGCTTTCAATCAGCCCCAGCATTTT CASSTTAFNQPQHF